What follows are 21 T cell receptor beta chains derived from one specimen sequenced in a study of T cell responses to AZD1222 COVID-19 vaccine. Sequenced by immunoSEQ multiplex PCR; TCRdb stores in-frame clones only, minus some. The sample carries roughly 140,000 clones, roughly nine tenths recorded once. This specimen consisted of peripheral blood, obtained 28 days after the second AZD1222 dose. Source of these receptors: an adult who received the AZD1222 COVID-19 vaccine.

The chain recombines TRBV4-2 with TRBJ1-2, with unresolved D. CDR1 is LGHNA, CDR2 YNFKEQ, per germline. This CDR3 is built from 14 residues. V lost 4 bases to trimming and J lost 8 bases, with 17 bases between them. CDR3 in DNA: TGTGCCAGCAGCCCCCGCCCGACGAACCCCGGCTACACCTTC. This encodes CASSPRPTNPGYTF.

In DNA, the CDR3 is TGTGCCAGCAGCTTCCCCGGGGGCAGTGAGACCCAGTACTTC. Protein product: CASSFPGGSETQYF. The chain recombines TRBV5-4 with TRBJ2-5; either TRBD1 or TRBD2 may supply D (6 bases each). The CDR3 has 14 amino acids. V lost 2 bases and J lost 5, with 13 bases in between. Germline V gene data show CDR1 as SGHNT and CDR2 as YYREEE (reference sequence).

The rearrangement links TRBV5-8 to TRBJ2-1; the match to TRBD2 covers 10 bases. Losses at the gene ends were 1 base for V and 5 bases for J; bases not matched to a gene: 3. The CDR3 contains 15 residues. The germline V gene has CDR1 SGHTS and CDR2 YDEGEE. The CDR3 bases are TGTGCCAGCAGCTTGCTAGCGGGAGTGGACAATGAGCAGTTCTTC. Translation: CASSLLAGVDNEQFF.

The chain links TRBV6-5 to TRBJ2-7; D might be TRBD2 (7 bases). Trimming stripped 2 bases from V and 2 bases from J, with 10 bases between. Germline CDR1 and CDR2: MNHEY and SVGAGI. CDR3 size: 14 residues. CDR3 protein: CASSYGGGTYEQYF. The CDR3 nucleotides are TGTGCCAGCAGTTACGGGGGGGGCACCTACGAGCAGTACTTC.

V is TRBV7-2 and J is TRBJ1-1; D call uncertain. V dropped 3 bases and J dropped 6 bases, with 11 bases sitting between them. Germline CDR1 SGHTA, CDR2 FQGNSA. The CDR3 has 13 residues. CDR3 in amino acids: CASSLLSTAEAFF. CDR3 DNA: TGTGCCAGCAGCTTGCTTTCCACCGCTGAAGCTTTCTTT.

The CDR3 coding sequence is TGTGCCAGCAGTGACACTAGCATCCATGAGCAGTTCTTC. Its translation: CASSDTSIHEQFF. The chain employs TRBV6-4 and TRBJ2-1, with D possibly TRBD2 on 6 matching bases. The CDR3 spans 13 residues. Germline V gene data show CDR1 as MRHNA and CDR2 as SNTAGT. V shed 2 bases and J shed 8 bases, with 10 bases lying between them.

The V gene is TRBV4-2, the J gene TRBJ1-1, with D maybe TRBD1 (6 bases). V was cut by 0 bases and J by 4 bases, with 12 bases left in between. The CDR3 is made up of 15 amino acids. The germline gives CDR1 LGHNA, CDR2 YNFKEQ. The CDR3, as DNA: TGTGCCAGCAGCCAAGAAGGGGGTAGTTCCACTGAAGCTTTCTTT. Translation: CASSQEGGSSTEAFF.

This rearrangement joins TRBV7-8 to TRBJ2-7; 7 positions match TRBD2. The V gene end was trimmed by 0 bases and the J gene end by 4 bases; junction bases not matched to a gene: 3. Per germline, CDR1 SGHVS and CDR2 FQNEAQ. The CDR3 is 14 amino acids. This CDR3 is CASSLAGRAYEQYF. The CDR3 DNA is TGTGCCAGCAGCTTAGCGGGGAGGGCGTACGAGCAGTACTTC.

The chain recombines TRBV5-4 with TRBJ1-1; D is perhaps TRBD1 (6 bases). From germline, CDR1 is SGHNT and CDR2 YYREEE (reference sequence). The CDR3 extends over 15 amino acids. The germline V and J ends were trimmed by 2 bases and 4 bases, with 15 bases remaining between them. The CDR3 DNA is TGTGCCAGCAGCTTAACAGGGAAAGGGAGCACTGAAGCTTTCTTT. Protein sequence: CASSLTGKGSTEAFF.

The chain has TRBV25-1 and TRBJ1-2, with TRBD1 identical over 7 bases. CDR1 is MGHDK and CDR2 is SYGVNS in the germline V gene. V lost 5 bases to trimming and J lost 4 bases; unmatched junction nucleotides: 7. The CDR3 is 14 amino acids. CDR3: CASSTPGTVYGYTF. The CDR3 region has the DNA TGTGCCAGCAGTACACCCGGGACAGTCTATGGCTACACCTTC.

The chain carries TRBV5-5 and TRBJ2-5; perhaps D is TRBD1 or TRBD2 (5 bases each). Trimming left V 1 base short and J 2 bases short, with 15 bases between. Germline CDR1 and CDR2: SGHKS and YYEKEE (reference sequence). The CDR3 has 16 amino acids. The CDR3 spells CASSLYRGAPQETQYF. CDR3 in DNA: TGTGCCAGCAGCTTGTACCGAGGGGCCCCGCAAGAGACCCAGTACTTC.

The chain employs TRBV28 and TRBJ2-7, with D tentatively TRBD1 (6 bases). Between the trimmed V and J ends, which lost 6 bases and 5 bases, there was a span of 11 bases. The V gene's germline CDR1 is MDHEN and CDR2 SYDVKM. CDR3 length equals 12 residues. Here the CDR3 DNA reads TGTGCCAGCAGCTGGGGGCTCGACGAGCAGTACTTC. Translating it yields CASSWGLDEQYF.

V usage is TRBV19 and J usage is TRBJ1-3; no definite D call. The CDR3 has 11 residues. CDR1 is LNHDA, CDR2 SQIVND, per germline (reference sequence). Trimming pared 7 bases from V and 7 bases from J, leaving 8 bases between. CDR3 protein: CASIGHNTIYF. CDR3 sequence (DNA): TGTGCCAGTATTGGGCATAACACCATATATTTT.

This clone appeared a single time. The chain joins TRBV5-8 to TRBJ1-1, with no clear D. Trimming shortened V by 0 bases and J by 2 bases, and 17 bases separated the two germline ends. CDR3 size: 17 residues. The germline gives CDR1 SGHTS, CDR2 YDEGEE. For the CDR3, the DNA is TGTGCCAGCAGCTTGGCCTATATAACAGTGCGAAACACTGAAGCTTTCTTT. This translates into CASSLAYITVRNTEAFF.

V is TRBV9 and J is TRBJ1-5; a weak D match, TRBD1 (6 bases). V was shortened by 3 bases and J by 5 bases, with 15 bases between the two germline ends. The CDR3 has 15 amino acids. The germline CDR1 and CDR2 sequences are SGDLS and YYNGEE. In nucleotides, the CDR3 is TGTGCCAGCAGCGCTGGGGGCAGGAACTATCAGCCCCAGCATTTT. It codes for CASSAGGRNYQPQHF.

The V gene is TRBV18, the J gene TRBJ2-2; either TRBD1 or TRBD2 may supply D (5 bases each). Germline V CDR1 and CDR2: KGHSH, LQKENI. CDR3 length: 15 amino acids. V lost 10 bases to trimming and J lost 5 bases, with 20 bases between them. CDR3 sequence: CATPKRGVDTGELFF. CDR3 nucleotide sequence: TGTGCCACCCCTAAGCGAGGGGTTGATACCGGGGAGCTGTTTTTT.

The chain uses TRBV11-1 and TRBJ2-7; D is unresolved. The CDR3 runs to 14 residues. Germline V gene sequence: CDR1 SGHAT, CDR2 FQDESV (reference sequence). Trimming left V 5 bases short and J 2 bases short, with 13 bases between. CDR3 nucleotides: TGTGCCAGCAGCCCCTTGTCTCAAACCTACGAGCAGTACTTC. Protein sequence: CASSPLSQTYEQYF.

The rearrangement links TRBV5-1 to TRBJ1-5, with D possibly matching TRBD1 (6 bases). The CDR3 covers 15 residues. Trimming stripped 4 bases from V and 0 bases from J, with 11 bases between. Germline V CDR1 and CDR2: SGHRS, YFSETQ. In DNA form, the CDR3 reads TGCGCCAGCAGCCCCGGGACAATTAGCAATCAGCCCCAGCATTTT. Translating it yields CASSPGTISNQPQHF.

The chain links TRBV5-4 to TRBJ2-7; no clear D. The CDR3 is made up of 11 amino acids. V was clipped by 5 bases and J by 0 bases, with 3 bases between them. Germline V CDR1 and CDR2: SGHNT, YYREEE (reference sequence). The CDR3 DNA reads TGTGCCAGCAGTTACTCCTACGAGCAGTACTTC. Its translation is CASSYSYEQYF.

The chain has TRBV6-5 and TRBJ1-6; D is perhaps TRBD1 (6 bases). The germline V and J ends were trimmed by 11 bases and 6 bases, with 11 bases remaining between them. This CDR3 has 12 amino acids. Germline values: CDR1 MNHEY, CDR2 SVGAGI. The CDR3 DNA follows: TGTGCCTGTGGGACACCTAATTCACCCCTCCACTTT. It specifies CACGTPNSPLHF.

The chain joins TRBV6-5 to TRBJ2-7; no clear D. Germline CDR1 and CDR2: MNHEY and SVGAGI. V lost 6 bases to trimming and J lost 0 bases, with 9 bases between them. The CDR3 has 13 amino acids. In DNA, the CDR3 is TGTGCCAGCAGGAGCTCCAGCTCCTACGAGCAGTACTTC. This codes for CASRSSSSYEQYF.